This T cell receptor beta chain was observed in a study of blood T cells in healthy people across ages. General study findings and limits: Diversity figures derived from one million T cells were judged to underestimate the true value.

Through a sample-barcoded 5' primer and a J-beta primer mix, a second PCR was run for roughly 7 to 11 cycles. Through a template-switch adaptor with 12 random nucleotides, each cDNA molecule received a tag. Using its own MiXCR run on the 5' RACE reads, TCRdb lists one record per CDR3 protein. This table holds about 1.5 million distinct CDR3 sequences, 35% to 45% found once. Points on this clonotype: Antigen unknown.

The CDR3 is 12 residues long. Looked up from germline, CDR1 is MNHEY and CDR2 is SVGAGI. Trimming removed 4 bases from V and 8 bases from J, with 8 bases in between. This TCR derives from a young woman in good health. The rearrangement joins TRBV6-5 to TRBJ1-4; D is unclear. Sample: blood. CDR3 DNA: TGTGCCAGCAGTTCATTCGGGGAAAAACTGTTTTTT. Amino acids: CASSSFGEKLFF.